This T cell receptor beta chain was sequenced in a study of tumor-infiltrating lymphocytes in localized non-small cell lung cancer. Clones were read by immunoSEQ multiplex PCR, and TCRdb kept only the in-frame ones, dropping some. Of around 16,000 clones listed, approximately 80% are singletons. In this sample, this clone turned up a few times. The CDR3 covers 19 residues. With 5 bases removed from V and 4 bases from J, the gap between germline ends came to 27 bases. The germline V gene has CDR1 PRHDT and CDR2 FYEKMQ (reference sequence). This TCR was sampled from a human donor with non-small cell lung cancer. The material sequenced was lung tumor tissue. The rearrangement links TRBV13 to TRBJ1-3; tentatively, D is TRBD1 (5 bases). Here the CDR3 DNA reads TGTGCCAGCAGCGAAGCTGGGACGCGGGTTGTGTGGGGGGGAAACACCATATATTTT. This translates into CASSEAGTRVVWGGNTIYF.